The present T cell receptor beta chain was sequenced within a study of blood T cell dynamics during melanoma immunotherapy. Turning to the study itself: Metastatic melanoma patients received first-line pembrolizumab or nivolumab plus ipilimumab.

CDR1 SGHTA and CDR2 FQGNSA come from the germline V gene. The CDR3 totals 11 residues. This clone was counted between two and nine times. Its matching antigen is unknown. Compared with germline, one end of the junction differs, possibly owing to a read error. A fixed DNA input of 350 ng was used per bulk PBMC sample. TCRdb's copy holds only in-frame clones and misses some; the assay was immunoSEQ multiplex PCR. The sample shows several thousand clones, 81% of them seen only once. Time point of the sample: pre-treatment baseline. No patient had earlier systemic cancer treatment, concurrent immunosuppressants, or another active cancer. Study conclusions and caveats: PBMC repertoires of eventual disease-control patients split at W3 into clonality or diversity gains.

This sequence originates from a human donor with melanoma. The sample was blood, taken from a patient treated with checkpoint blockade. This sequence joins TRBV7-2 and TRBJ1-3; no clear D. The DNA of the CDR3 is TGTGCCAGCAGCTTAGCGCCGGCTCTAGCTTTT. This translates into CASSLAPALAF.